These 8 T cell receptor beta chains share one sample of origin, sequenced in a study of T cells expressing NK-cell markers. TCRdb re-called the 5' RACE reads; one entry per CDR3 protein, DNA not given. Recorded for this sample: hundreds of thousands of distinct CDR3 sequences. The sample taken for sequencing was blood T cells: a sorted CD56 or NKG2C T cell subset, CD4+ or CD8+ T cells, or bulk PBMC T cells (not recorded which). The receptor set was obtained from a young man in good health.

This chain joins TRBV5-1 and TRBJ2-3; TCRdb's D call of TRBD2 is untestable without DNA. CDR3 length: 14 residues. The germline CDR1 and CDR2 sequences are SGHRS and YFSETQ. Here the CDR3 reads CASRGRLGTDTQYF. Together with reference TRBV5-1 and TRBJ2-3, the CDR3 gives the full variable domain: KAGVTQTPRYLIKTRGQQVTLSCSPISGHRSVSWYQQTPGQGLQFLFEYFSETQRNKGNFPGRFSGRQFSNSRSEMNVSTLELGDSALYLCASRGRLGTDTQYFGPGTRLTVL.

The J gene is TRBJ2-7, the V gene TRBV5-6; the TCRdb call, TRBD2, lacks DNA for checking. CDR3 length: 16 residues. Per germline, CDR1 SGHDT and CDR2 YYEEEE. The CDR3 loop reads CASSYGGDRAAYEQYF.

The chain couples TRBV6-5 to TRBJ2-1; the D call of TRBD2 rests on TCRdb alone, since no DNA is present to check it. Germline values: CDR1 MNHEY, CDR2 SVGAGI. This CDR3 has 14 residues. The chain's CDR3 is CASSFLASNNEQFF.

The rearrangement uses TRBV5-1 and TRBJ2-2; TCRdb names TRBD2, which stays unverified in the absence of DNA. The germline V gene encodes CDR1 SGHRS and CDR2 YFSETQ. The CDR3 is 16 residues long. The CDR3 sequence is CASSLSGGQNTGELFF.

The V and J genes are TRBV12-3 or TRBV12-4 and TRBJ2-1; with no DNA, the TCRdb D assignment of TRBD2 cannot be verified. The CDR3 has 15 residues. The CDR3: CASTPLLAGVREQFF.

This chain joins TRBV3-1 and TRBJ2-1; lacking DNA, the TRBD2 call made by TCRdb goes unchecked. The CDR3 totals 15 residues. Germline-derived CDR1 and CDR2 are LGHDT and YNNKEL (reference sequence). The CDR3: CASSPIAGSYNEQFF.

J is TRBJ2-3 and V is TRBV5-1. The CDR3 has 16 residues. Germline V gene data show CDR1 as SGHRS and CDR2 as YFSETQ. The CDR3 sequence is CASSLPTRKVTDTQYF.

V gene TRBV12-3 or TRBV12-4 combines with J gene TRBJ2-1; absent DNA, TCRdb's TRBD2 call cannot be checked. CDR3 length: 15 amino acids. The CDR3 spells CASSPRREGKDEQFF.